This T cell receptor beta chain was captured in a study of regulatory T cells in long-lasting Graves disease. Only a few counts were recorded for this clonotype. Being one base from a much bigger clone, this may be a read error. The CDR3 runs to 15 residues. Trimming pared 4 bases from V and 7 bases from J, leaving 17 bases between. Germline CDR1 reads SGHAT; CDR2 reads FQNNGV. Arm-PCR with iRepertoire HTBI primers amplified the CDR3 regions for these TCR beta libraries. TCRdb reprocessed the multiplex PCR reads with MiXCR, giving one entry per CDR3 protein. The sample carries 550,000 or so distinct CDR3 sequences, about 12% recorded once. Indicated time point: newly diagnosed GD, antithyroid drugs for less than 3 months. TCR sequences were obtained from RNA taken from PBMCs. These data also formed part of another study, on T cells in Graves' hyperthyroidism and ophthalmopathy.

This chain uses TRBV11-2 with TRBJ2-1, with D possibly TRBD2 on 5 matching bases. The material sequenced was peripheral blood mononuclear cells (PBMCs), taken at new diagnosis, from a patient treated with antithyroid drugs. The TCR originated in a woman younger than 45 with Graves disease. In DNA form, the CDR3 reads TGTGCCAGCAGCTCCTCCGGCGGGTATTCGAATGAGCAGTTCTTC. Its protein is CASSSSGGYSNEQFF.